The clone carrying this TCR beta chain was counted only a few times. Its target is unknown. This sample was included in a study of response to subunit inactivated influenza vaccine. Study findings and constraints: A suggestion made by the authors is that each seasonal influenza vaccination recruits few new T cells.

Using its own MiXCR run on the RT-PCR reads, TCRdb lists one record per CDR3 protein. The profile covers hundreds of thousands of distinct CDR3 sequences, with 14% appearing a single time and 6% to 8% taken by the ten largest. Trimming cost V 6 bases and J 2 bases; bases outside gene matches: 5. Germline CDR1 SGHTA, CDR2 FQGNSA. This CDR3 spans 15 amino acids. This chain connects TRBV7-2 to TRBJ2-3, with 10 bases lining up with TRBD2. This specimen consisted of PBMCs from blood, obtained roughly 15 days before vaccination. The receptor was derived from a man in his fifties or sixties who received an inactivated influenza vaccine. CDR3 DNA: TGTGCCAGCAGAAAAGCGGGAGGGACCACAGATACGCAGTATTTT. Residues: CASRKAGGTTDTQYF. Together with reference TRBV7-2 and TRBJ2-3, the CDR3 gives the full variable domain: GAGVSQSPSNKVTEKGKDVELRCDPISGHTALYWYRQSLGQGLEFLIYFQGNSAPDKSGLPSDRFSAERTGGSVSTLTIQRTQQEDSAVYLCASRKAGGTTDTQYFGPGTRLTVL.